This entry lists 2 T cell receptor beta chains sequenced from one sample in a study of T cells of healthy individuals. TCRdb fed the 5' RACE reads into MiXCR, producing one record per CDR3 protein. The sample includes 40,000 to 65,000 distinct CDR3 sequences, over 12% seen only once; the top ten take approximately 16%. The source is a human donor in good health.

This clonotype was detected a few times. This chain links TRBV6-6 with TRBJ2-3, with a tentative D call TRBD1 (5 bases). CDR1 MNHNY and CDR2 SVGAGI come from the germline V gene (reference sequence). V dropped 6 bases and J dropped 5 bases, with 12 bases sitting between them. There are 13 residues in the CDR3. The CDR3 DNA is TGTGCCAGCAGCCGAATAAGGGGAGATACGCAGTATTTT. Translation: CASSRIRGDTQYF.

This clonotype was detected ten times or more. The chain joins TRBV29-1 to TRBJ1-1; D is ambiguous. CDR1 is SQVTM and CDR2 is ANQGSEA in the germline V gene. The CDR3 sequence is 12 residues long. The V gene lost 2 bases and the J gene lost 0 bases, with 4 bases spanning the gap. The CDR3 spells CSVESLNTEAFF. The DNA for the CDR3 is TGCAGCGTTGAAAGCCTGAACACTGAAGCTTTCTTT.